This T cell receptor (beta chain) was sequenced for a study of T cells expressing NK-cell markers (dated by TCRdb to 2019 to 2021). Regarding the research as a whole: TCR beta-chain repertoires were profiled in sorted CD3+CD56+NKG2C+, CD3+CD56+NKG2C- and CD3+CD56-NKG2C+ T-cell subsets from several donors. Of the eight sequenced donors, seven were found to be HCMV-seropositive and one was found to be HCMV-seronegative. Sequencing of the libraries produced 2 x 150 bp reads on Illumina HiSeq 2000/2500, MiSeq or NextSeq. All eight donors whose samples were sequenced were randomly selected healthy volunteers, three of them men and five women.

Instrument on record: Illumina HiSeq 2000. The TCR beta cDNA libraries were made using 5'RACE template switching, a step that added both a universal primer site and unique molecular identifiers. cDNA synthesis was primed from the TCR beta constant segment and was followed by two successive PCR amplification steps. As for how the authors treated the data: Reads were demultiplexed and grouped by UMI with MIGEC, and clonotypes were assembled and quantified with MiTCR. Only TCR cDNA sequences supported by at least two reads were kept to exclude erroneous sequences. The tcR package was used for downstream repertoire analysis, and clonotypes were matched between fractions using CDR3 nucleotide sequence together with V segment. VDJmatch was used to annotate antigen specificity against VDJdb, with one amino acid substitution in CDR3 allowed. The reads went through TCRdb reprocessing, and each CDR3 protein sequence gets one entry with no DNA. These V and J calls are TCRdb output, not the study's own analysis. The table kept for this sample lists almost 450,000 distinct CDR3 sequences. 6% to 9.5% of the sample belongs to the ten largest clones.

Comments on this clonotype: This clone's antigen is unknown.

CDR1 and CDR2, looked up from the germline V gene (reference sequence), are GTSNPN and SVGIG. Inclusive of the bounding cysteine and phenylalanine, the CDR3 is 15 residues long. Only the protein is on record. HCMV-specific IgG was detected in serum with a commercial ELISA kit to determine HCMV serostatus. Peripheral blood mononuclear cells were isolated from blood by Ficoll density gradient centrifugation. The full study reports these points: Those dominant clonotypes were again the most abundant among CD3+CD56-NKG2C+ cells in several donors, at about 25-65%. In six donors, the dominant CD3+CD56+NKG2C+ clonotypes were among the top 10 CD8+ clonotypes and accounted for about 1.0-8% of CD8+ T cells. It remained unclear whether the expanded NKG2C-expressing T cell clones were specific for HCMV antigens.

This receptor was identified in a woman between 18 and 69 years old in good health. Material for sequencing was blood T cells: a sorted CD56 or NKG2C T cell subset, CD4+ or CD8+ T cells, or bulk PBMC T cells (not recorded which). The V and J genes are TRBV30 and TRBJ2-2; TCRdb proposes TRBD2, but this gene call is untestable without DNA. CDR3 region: CAGHGLAGGTGELFF.